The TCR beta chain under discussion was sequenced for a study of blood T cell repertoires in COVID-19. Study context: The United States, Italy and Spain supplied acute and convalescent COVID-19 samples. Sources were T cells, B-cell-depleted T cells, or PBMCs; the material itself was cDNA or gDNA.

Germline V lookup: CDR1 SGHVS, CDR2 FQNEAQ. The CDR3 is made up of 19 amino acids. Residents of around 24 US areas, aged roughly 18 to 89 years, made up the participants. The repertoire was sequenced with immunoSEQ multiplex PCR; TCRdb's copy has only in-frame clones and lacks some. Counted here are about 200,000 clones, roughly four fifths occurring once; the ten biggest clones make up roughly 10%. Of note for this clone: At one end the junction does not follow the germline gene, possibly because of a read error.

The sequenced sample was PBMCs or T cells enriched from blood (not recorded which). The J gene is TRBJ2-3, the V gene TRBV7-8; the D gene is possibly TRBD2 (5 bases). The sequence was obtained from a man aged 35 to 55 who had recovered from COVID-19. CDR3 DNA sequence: TGTGCCAGCAGATTAGAGGCCGGGTGGCGGGTGTTAGGCACAGATACGCAGTATTTT. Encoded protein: CASRLEAGWRVLGTDTQYF.